This T cell receptor beta chain was profiled in a study of T cell repertoires in cytomegalovirus infection. Across the whole study: Signatures in public TCR beta sequences pointed to both CMV infection and matching HLA type. Notes on the study in general: Cumulative public TCR beta family frequency identified CMV carriers with the relevant HLA. In two of eight donors, the top clonotype was HLA-C-restricted CMV-specific.

This clonotype has more than one count but fewer than ten. What it recognizes is unknown. From the reads, TCRdb called clonotypes with MiXCR, one entry per CDR3 protein. The table lists roughly 230,000 distinct CDR3 sequences, about 15% of them singletons. Material: CD8+ T cells from PBMCs. The origin of this receptor is a human donor in good health (CMV status not recorded). Some clones in this sample may be carry-over from other donors' samples.

CDR3 amino acids: CSVRGGQGVTGELFF. The CDR3 nucleotides are TGCAGCGTGAGAGGGGGACAGGGCGTTACCGGGGAGCTGTTTTTT. The chain uses TRBV29-1 and TRBJ2-2, with 9 bases identical to TRBD1. Germline V gene sequence: CDR1 SQVTM, CDR2 ANQGSEA. The CDR3 is 15 residues long. The junction had 10 bases not matched to a gene; V was cut back by 6 bases and J by 5 bases.